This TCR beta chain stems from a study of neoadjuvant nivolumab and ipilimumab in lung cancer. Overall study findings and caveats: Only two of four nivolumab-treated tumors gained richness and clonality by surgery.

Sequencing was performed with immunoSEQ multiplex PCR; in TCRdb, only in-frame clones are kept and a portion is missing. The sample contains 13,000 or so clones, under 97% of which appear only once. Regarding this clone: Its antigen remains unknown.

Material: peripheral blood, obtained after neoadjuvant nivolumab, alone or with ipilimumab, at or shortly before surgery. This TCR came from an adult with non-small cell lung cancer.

For the CDR3, the DNA is TGTGCCAGCAGCTTAGATCACTACGAGCAGTACTTC. Its protein product is CASSLDHYEQYF. The genes are TRBV11-3 and TRBJ2-7; D not certain. Trimming took 0 bases from V and 3 from J, leaving 3 bases between them. Germline assignment: CDR1 SGHNT and CDR2 YENEEA. The CDR3 has 12 amino acids.